Below are 31 T cell receptor beta chains sequenced from a single sample in a study of metastatic and nonmetastatic thyroid tumors. TCRdb re-called the PCR reads via MiXCR. The data hold about 35,000 clones, with about a sixth observed a single time. All patients reached thyroid surgery having received no treatment beforehand. What was sequenced was blood. All receptors derive from a male donor with papillary thyroid cancer or a benign thyroid nodule (not recorded which). Some clones in this sample may be carry-over from other donors' samples.

This clone has at least ten counts. The rearrangement joins TRBV6-5 to TRBJ1-2, with a weak D call TRBD1 (6 bases). Trimming took off 3 bases at V and 0 bases at J, with 11 bases between the two ends. Germline CDR1 reads MNHEY; CDR2 reads SVGAGI. The CDR3 contains 15 residues. The chain's CDR3 is CASSYRDTTNYGYTF. The CDR3 coding sequence is TGTGCCAGCAGTTATCGGGACACCACTAACTATGGCTACACCTTC.

By share of the sample, this clone is medium-sized. The V call is TRBV12-3 or TRBV12-4, the J call TRBJ1-5; TRBD1 aligns across 7 bases. V was pared by 6 bases and J by 3 bases, with 14 bases of the junction left unmatched. The CDR3 runs 17 residues. The CDR3: CASSAGRGGGNNQPQHF. The CDR3 DNA reads as TGTGCCAGCAGCGCGGGAAGGGGAGGGGGCAACAATCAGCCCCAGCATTTT.

This clone was observed a handful of times. A read error is possible here, since a much larger clone lies one base away. The identical CDR3 is also encoded by other nucleotide sequences in the sample. This chain connects TRBV25-1 to TRBJ2-1, with TRBD2 as a possible D gene (5 bases). In germline, CDR1 is MGHDK, CDR2 SYGVNS. This CDR3 contains 16 residues. Trimming removed 4 bases at V and 5 bases at J, with 18 bases between. The CDR3 DNA reads TGTGCCAGCAGTGCACTTGGAGGTGGCCTTGACAATGAGCAGTTCTTC. Amino acids: CASSALGGGLDNEQFF.

This clone was seen only a few times. This clone may be a read error of a much larger clone one base away. Other DNA sequences within the sample encode an identical CDR3. This rearrangement joins TRBV18 to TRBJ2-1; the match to TRBD2 covers 10 bases. V dropped 6 bases and J dropped 4; count of bases not matched to a gene: 9. Germline loops: CDR1 KGHSH, CDR2 LQKENI. This CDR3 has 16 amino acids. CDR3 protein: CASSRMIAGGYNEQFF. CDR3 coding DNA: TGTGCCAGCTCGCGGATGATAGCGGGGGGATACAATGAGCAGTTCTTC.

This clone was seen many times. A clone one base away is much larger, so this may be a read error. V is TRBV7-9 and J is TRBJ1-2; no firm D call. Trimming took 11 bases from V and 8 from J, leaving 18 bases between them. The CDR3 extends over 12 amino acids. Per the germline V gene, CDR1 is SEHNR and CDR2 is FQNEAQ (reference sequence). The CDR3 here is CAGTAYGEGYTF. The CDR3 DNA sequence: TGTGCCGGCACTGCATACGGGGAAGGCTACACCTTC.

This clone was observed at least ten times. The chain carries TRBV4-1 and TRBJ1-2; TRBD1 matches 11 bases. Germline assignment: CDR1 MGHRA and CDR2 YSYEKL. This CDR3 contains 16 residues. With V trimmed by 2 bases and J by 7 bases, 9 bases remained unmatched. The CDR3 sequence: CASSQPTRGQGGGYTF. The CDR3 bases are TGCGCCAGCAGCCAACCCACCAGGGGACAGGGGGGTGGCTACACCTTC.

This clone was counted ten times or more. The CDR3 reads CASKSAGTSNNEQFF. CDR3 nucleotides: TGTGCCAGCAAGAGTGCCGGGACTAGCAACAATGAGCAGTTCTTC. The V gene is TRBV6-1, the J gene TRBJ2-1, with TRBD2 matching over 9 bases. The CDR3 runs 15 residues. Germline values: CDR1 MNHNS, CDR2 SASEGT. V trimming: 7 bases; J trimming: 5 bases; junction bases outside the gene matches: 9.

This chain joins TRBV7-9 and TRBJ2-7; 7 bases are shared with TRBD2. The length of the CDR3 is 15 residues. Trimming removed 0 bases from V and 10 bases from J; junction bases left unmatched: 12. Per the germline V gene, CDR1 is SEHNR and CDR2 is FQNEAQ (reference sequence). CDR3 DNA: TGTGCCAGCAGCTTAGCGGAGATAGCGGGTGAGGACCAGTACTTC. It yields the protein CASSLAEIAGEDQYF.

In this sample, this clone turned up many times. V usage is TRBV11-2 and J usage is TRBJ1-1, with D uncertain. This CDR3 spans 16 amino acids. CDR1 SGHAT and CDR2 FQNNGV come from the germline V gene. Trimming shortened V by 0 bases and J by 6 bases, and 17 bases separated the two germline ends. The CDR3 DNA sequence: TGTGCCAGCAGCTTAGAGATTTGGGCCGGGCGGGCTGAAGCTTTCTTT. The encoded protein is CASSLEIWAGRAEAFF.

This clone was recorded at least ten times. The CDR3 DNA sequence: TGTGCCACCAGCAGTGGGAGGGGGAGCACAGATACGCAGTATTTT. Its translation: CATSSGRGSTDTQYF. The chain combines TRBV15 with TRBJ2-3, with D perhaps TRBD2 (7 bases). This CDR3 has 15 residues. Germline assignment: CDR1 LNHNV and CDR2 YYDKDF (reference sequence). V was clipped by 3 bases and J by 0 bases, with 10 bases between them.

This clone was seen repeatedly, ten times or more. The chain uses TRBV6-4 and TRBJ2-2; 8 positions agree with TRBD2. V was clipped by 3 bases and J by 6 bases; unmatched bases: 0. From germline, CDR1 is MRHNA and CDR2 SNTAGT. This CDR3 has 13 residues. DNA of the CDR3: TGTGCCAGCAGTGAGACTAGCGCCGGGGAGCTGTTTTTT. It yields the protein CASSETSAGELFF.

This clone was detected once. The V gene is TRBV20-1, the J gene TRBJ2-3, with a possible D match to TRBD2 (5 bases). Trimming removed 3 bases from V and 2 bases from J, with 21 bases in between. From germline, CDR1 is DFQATT and CDR2 SNEGSKA (reference sequence). The CDR3 is 17 amino acids. CDR3 sequence: CSARHRRRVNFTDTQYF. The CDR3 nucleotides are TGCAGTGCTAGGCACCGCCGGCGGGTGAACTTCACAGATACGCAGTATTTT.

This chain uses TRBV6-1 with TRBJ2-7, with TRBD2 matching 10 bases. Germline CDR1 is MNHNS and CDR2 is SASEGT. The V segment lost 4 bases and the J segment 3 bases; nucleotides outside the gene matches: 12. CDR3 size: 17 residues. The CDR3 DNA sequence: TGTGCCAGCAGTGCACCGGGGACTAGCGAGTTGGGCTACGAGCAGTACTTC. Amino acid sequence: CASSAPGTSELGYEQYF.

This clone appeared many times. V is TRBV11-2 and J is TRBJ2-7, with D uncertain. V shed 2 bases and J shed 3 bases, with 2 bases lying between them. Germline assignment: CDR1 SGHAT and CDR2 FQNNGV. CDR3 length: 11 amino acids. The CDR3 loop reads CASSLNYEQYF. CDR3 in DNA: TGTGCCAGCAGCTTAAACTACGAGCAGTACTTC.

This clone was found many times. The chain employs TRBV10-1 and TRBJ1-2, with no clear D. Trimming took 8 bases from V and 0 from J, leaving 10 bases between them. The CDR3 consists of 13 residues. Looked up from germline, CDR1 is WNHNN and CDR2 is SYGVQD (reference sequence). Written as DNA, the CDR3 is TGCGCCAGCTCCCTTCAGCCTAACTATGGCTACACCTTC. As protein: CASSLQPNYGYTF.

Many counts were recorded for this clone. The CDR3 DNA is TGCAGCGTTGTCTGGTTCCAGGGGGCCTCCTACGAGCAGTACTTC. Residues: CSVVWFQGASYEQYF. J is TRBJ2-7 and V is TRBV29-1, with 8 nucleotides matching TRBD1. Per germline, CDR1 SQVTM and CDR2 ANQGSEA. The CDR3 loop spans 15 amino acids. Trimming at V came to 4 bases and at J to 0 bases, leaving 8 bases not matched to a gene.

This clone appeared many times. The J gene is TRBJ2-2, the V gene TRBV6-1; D is possibly TRBD2 (6 bases). CDR3 length: 15 residues. The ends were cut back, 5 bases at V and 4 bases at J, with 14 bases in the middle. The germline V gene encodes CDR1 MNHNS and CDR2 SASEGT. CDR3: CASSIGTPGTGELFF. DNA for the CDR3: TGTGCCAGCAGTATCGGGACTCCGGGCACCGGGGAGCTGTTTTTT.

This clone has at least ten counts. The genes are TRBV11-2 and TRBJ2-7; 7 nucleotides align to TRBD1. CDR3 length: 14 amino acids. CDR1 SGHAT and CDR2 FQNNGV come from the germline V gene. Trimming at V came to 7 bases and at J to 5 bases, leaving 11 bases not matched to a gene. CDR3 amino acids: CASNLGQTWDEQYF. The CDR3 DNA reads TGTGCCAGCAACCTGGGACAGACCTGGGACGAGCAGTACTTC.

This rearrangement joins TRBV24-1 to TRBJ2-2; D call uncertain. V lost 6 bases to trimming and J lost 6 bases, with 4 bases between them. CDR1 KGHDR and CDR2 SFDVKD come from the germline V gene. The CDR3 loop spans 11 amino acids. CDR3 DNA: TGTGCCACCAGTTATGCCGGGGAGCTGTTTTTT. It codes for CATSYAGELFF.

The chain employs TRBV6-2 or TRBV6-3 and TRBJ2-1; 13 bases are shared with TRBD2. In germline, CDR1 is MNHEY, CDR2 SVGEGT. The CDR3 runs 17 residues. Losses at the gene ends were 8 bases for V and 14 bases for J; bases not matched to a gene: 21. The CDR3 DNA sequence: TGTGCCAGCGCGGACAGGGGGCGCGAACTAGCGGGAGGGCCCAAGTTCTTC. This encodes CASADRGRELAGGPKFF.

This chain connects TRBV2 to TRBJ2-3; 9 bases match TRBD2. Trimming took 6 bases from V and 1 from J; bases not matched to a gene: 8. The CDR3 length is 16 residues. CDR1 and CDR2 (germline): SNHLY, FYNNEI. CDR3 coding DNA: TGTGCCAGCAGGAAGGGGACTAGCATTCGCACAGATACGCAGTATTTT. It specifies CASRKGTSIRTDTQYF.

This rearrangement joins TRBV11-2 to TRBJ1-2, with D unclear. Germline loops: CDR1 SGHAT, CDR2 FQNNGV. The CDR3 consists of 12 residues. Trimming pared 5 bases from V and 8 bases from J, leaving 12 bases between. Here the CDR3 reads CASSGNVDGYTF. The DNA of the CDR3 is TGTGCCAGCAGCGGCAACGTGGACGGCTACACCTTC.

This rearrangement joins TRBV2 to TRBJ1-3, with D uncertain. CDR1 SNHLY and CDR2 FYNNEI come from the germline V gene. This CDR3 region has 14 residues. With 7 bases removed from V and 0 bases from J, the gap between germline ends came to 10 bases. CDR3 residues: CASTIQASGNTIYF. The CDR3 DNA follows: TGTGCCAGCACCATCCAGGCCTCTGGAAACACCATATATTTT. Together with reference TRBV2 and TRBJ1-3, the CDR3 gives the full variable domain: EPEVTQTPSHQVTQMGQEVILRCVPISNHLYFYWYRQILGQKVEFLVSFYNNEISEKSEIFDDQFSVERPDGSNFTLKIRSTKLEDSAMYFCASTIQASGNTIYFGEGSWLTVV.

In its sample, this clone was seen many times. This chain uses TRBV4-2 with TRBJ1-2, with TRBD1 matching 7 bases. This CDR3 spans 17 amino acids. CDR1 is LGHNA, CDR2 YNFKEQ, per germline. V was clipped by 0 bases and J by 8 bases; unmatched bases: 15. DNA of the CDR3: TGTGCCAGCAGCCAAGAACCTGCAGGGACAGTGAGTGGGGGCTACACCTTC. Amino acids: CASSQEPAGTVSGGYTF.

Regarding this clone: No conserved phenylalanine or tryptophan ends this CDR3, so it is likely a read error. V and J are TRBV5-1 and TRBJ1-2; possible D gene TRBD1, 6 bases. This CDR3 has 12 residues. Germline values: CDR1 SGHRS, CDR2 YFSETQ. The CDR3 region is CASILAGDGYTL. The CDR3 nucleotides read TGCGCCAGCATCTTGGCAGGGGATGGCTACACCCTC.

This clone has a count of ten or more. A read error may be the cause here, since a much bigger clone is one base away. In the same sample, other DNA sequences code for this CDR3. The chain combines TRBV28 with TRBJ2-7, with a weak D call TRBD1 (6 bases). Per the germline V gene, CDR1 is MDHEN and CDR2 is SYDVKM. The CDR3 loop spans 15 amino acids. This chain's CDR3 is CARRGGLGRGYEQYF. CDR3 DNA: TGTGCCCGCAGGGGCGGTTTGGGCAGGGGCTACGAGCAGTACTTC.

This clone was seen ten or more times. The V and J genes are TRBV7-2 and TRBJ2-5; TRBD1 is a possible D gene (6 bases). The CDR3 sequence is 16 residues long. Germline CDR1 reads SGHTA; CDR2 reads FQGNSA. With 1 base removed from V and 1 base from J, the gap between germline ends came to 13 bases. CDR3 loop: CASSLEYRVGQETQYF. The CDR3 nucleotides are TGTGCCAGCAGCTTAGAATACAGGGTGGGCCAAGAGACCCAGTACTTC.

This clone appeared many times. This chain connects TRBV6-4 to TRBJ2-3; 8 bases fit TRBD2. CDR3 length equals 17 residues. Germline trimming cut 0 bases from V and 2 bases from J; bases unmatched to any gene: 7. CDR1 and CDR2 (germline): MRHNA, SNTAGT. CDR3 DNA: TGTGCCAGCAGTGACTCAGCCGCGGGGGGCCACACAGATACGCAGTATTTT. Translation gives CASSDSAAGGHTDTQYF.

In this sample, this clone turned up many times. The V call is TRBV7-2, the J call TRBJ1-6; no clear D. V was pared by 0 bases and J by 9 bases, with 6 bases between. The CDR3 is 13 amino acids. The V gene's germline CDR1 is SGHTA and CDR2 FQGNSA. As DNA, the CDR3 is TGTGCCAGCAGCTTAGCGTTTAGTTCACCCCTCCACTTT. The encoded protein is CASSLAFSSPLHF.

Ten or more counts support this clone. This chain links TRBV2 with TRBJ2-4; D not resolved. The V gene's germline CDR1 is SNHLY and CDR2 FYNNEI. Trimming left V 1 base short and J 0 bases short, with 10 bases between. The CDR3 covers 16 residues. For the CDR3, the DNA is TGTGCCAGCAGTGAAGAGTATTTACTAGCCAAAAACATTCAGTACTTC. Its translation is CASSEEYLLAKNIQYF.

This clone qualifies as medium-sized. The DNA of the CDR3 is TGTGCCAGCAGTCGCACCGGGACCACTAATGAGCAGTACTTC. Encoded protein: CASSRTGTTNEQYF. The chain links TRBV27 to TRBJ2-7; the D call may be TRBD1 or TRBD2 (5 bases each). V was cut by 5 bases and J by 7 bases, with 18 bases left in between. This CDR3 region has 14 residues. Germline values: CDR1 MNHEY, CDR2 SMNVEV (reference sequence).